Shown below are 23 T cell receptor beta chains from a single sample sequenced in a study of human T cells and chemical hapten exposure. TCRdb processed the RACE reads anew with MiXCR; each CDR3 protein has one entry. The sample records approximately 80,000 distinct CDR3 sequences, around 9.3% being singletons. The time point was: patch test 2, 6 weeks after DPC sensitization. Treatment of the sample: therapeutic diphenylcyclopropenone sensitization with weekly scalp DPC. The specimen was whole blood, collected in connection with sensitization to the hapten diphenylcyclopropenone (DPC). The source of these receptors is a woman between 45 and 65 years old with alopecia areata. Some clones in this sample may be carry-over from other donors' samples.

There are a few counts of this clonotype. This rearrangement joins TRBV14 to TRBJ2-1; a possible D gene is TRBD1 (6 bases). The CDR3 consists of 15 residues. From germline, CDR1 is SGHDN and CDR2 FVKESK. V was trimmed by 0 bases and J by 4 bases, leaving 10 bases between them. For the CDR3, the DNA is TGTGCCAGCAGCCAAGATCTCGGACAGTACAATGAGCAGTTCTTC. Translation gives CASSQDLGQYNEQFF.

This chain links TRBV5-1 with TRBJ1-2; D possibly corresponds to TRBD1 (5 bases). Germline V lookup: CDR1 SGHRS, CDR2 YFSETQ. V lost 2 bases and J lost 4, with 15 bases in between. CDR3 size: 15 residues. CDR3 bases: TGCGCCAGCAGCTTCTCGGCAGGGACGACCTATGGCTACACCTTC. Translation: CASSFSAGTTYGYTF.

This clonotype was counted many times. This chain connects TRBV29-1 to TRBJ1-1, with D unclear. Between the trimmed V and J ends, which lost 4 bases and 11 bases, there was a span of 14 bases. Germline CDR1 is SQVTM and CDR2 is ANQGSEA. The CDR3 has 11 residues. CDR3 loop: CSVVDRLGAFF. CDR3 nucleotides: TGCAGCGTTGTGGATCGCTTGGGTGCTTTCTTT.

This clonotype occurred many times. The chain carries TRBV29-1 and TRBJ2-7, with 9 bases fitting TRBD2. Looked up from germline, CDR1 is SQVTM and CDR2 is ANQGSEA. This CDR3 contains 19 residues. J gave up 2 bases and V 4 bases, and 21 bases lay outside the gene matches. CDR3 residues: CSVAGEATSSGRPAYEQYF. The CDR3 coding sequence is TGCAGCGTTGCAGGGGAGGCTACTAGTAGCGGGAGACCGGCCTACGAGCAGTACTTC.

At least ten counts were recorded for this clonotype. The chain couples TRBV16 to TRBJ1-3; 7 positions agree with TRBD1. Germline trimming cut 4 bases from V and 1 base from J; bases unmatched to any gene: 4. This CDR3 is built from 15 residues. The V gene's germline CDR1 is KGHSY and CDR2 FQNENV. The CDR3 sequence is CASSLTTGSGNTIYF. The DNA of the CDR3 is TGTGCCAGCAGCCTCACGACAGGGTCTGGAAACACCATATATTTT.

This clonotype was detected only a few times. In DNA form, the CDR3 reads TGTGCCAGCAGCCCCTTGGTCACAACTAATGAAAAACTGTTTTTT. This gives the protein CASSPLVTTNEKLFF. The chain couples TRBV5-5 to TRBJ1-4; D is unclear. CDR3 length equals 15 residues. V was clipped by 4 bases and J by 0 bases, with 10 bases between them. CDR1 and CDR2 from the germline V gene are SGHKS and YYEKEE (reference sequence).

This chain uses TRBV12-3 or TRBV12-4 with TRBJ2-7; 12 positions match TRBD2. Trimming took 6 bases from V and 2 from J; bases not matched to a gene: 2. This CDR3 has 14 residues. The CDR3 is CASSRLAGAYEQYF. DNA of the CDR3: TGTGCCAGCAGCCGACTAGCGGGAGCCTACGAGCAGTACTTC.

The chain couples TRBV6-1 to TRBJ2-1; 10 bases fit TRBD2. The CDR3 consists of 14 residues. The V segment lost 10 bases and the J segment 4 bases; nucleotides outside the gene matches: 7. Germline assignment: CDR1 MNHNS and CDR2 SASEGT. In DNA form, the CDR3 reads TGTGCCATCCGCCCTAGCGGGAGATACAATGAGCAGTTCTTC. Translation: CAIRPSGRYNEQFF.

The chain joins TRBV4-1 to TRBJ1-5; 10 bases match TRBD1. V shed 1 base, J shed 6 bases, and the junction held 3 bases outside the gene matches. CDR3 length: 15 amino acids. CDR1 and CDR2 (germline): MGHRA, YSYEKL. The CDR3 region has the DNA TGCGCCAGCAGCCAAGGACAGGGGGCTCGTCAGCCCCAGCATTTT. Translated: CASSQGQGARQPQHF.

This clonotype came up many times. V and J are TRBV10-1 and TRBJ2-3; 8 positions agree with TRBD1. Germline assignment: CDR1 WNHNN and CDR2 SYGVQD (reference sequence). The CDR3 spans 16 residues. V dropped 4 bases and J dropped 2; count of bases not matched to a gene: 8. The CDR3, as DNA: TGCGCCAGCAGTGTAAGACAGGGGACTTACACAGATACGCAGTATTTT. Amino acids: CASSVRQGTYTDTQYF.

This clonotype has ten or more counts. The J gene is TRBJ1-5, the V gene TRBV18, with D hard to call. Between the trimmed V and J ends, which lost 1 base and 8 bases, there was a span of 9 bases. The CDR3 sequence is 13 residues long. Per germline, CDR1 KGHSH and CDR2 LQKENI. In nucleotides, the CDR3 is TGTGCCAGCTCACCACAGCCTCGGAAGCCCCAGCATTTT. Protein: CASSPQPRKPQHF.

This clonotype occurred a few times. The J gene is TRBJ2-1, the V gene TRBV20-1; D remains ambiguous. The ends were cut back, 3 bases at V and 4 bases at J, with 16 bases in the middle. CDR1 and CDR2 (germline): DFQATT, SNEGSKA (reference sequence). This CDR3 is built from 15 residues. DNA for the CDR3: TGCAGTGCTAGCCCCTATAGCCTTAATTACAATGAGCAGTTCTTC. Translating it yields CSASPYSLNYNEQFF.

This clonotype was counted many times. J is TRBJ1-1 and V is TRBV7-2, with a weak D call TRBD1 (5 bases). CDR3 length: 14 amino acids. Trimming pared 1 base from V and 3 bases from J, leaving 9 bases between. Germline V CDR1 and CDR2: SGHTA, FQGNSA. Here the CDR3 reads CASSLGQGHTEAFF. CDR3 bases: TGTGCCAGCAGCTTAGGGCAGGGACACACTGAAGCTTTCTTT. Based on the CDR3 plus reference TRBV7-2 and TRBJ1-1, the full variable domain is GAGVSQSPSNKVTEKGKDVELRCDPISGHTALYWYRQSLGQGLEFLIYFQGNSAPDKSGLPSDRFSAERTGGSVSTLTIQRTQQEDSAVYLCASSLGQGHTEAFFGQGTRLTVV.

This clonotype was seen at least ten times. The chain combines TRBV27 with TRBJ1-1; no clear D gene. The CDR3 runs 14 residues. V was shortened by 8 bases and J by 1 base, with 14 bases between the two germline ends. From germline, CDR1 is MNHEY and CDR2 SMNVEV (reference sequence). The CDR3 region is CASLSSAPNTEAFF. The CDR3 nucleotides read TGTGCCAGCCTTTCGAGTGCACCGAACACTGAAGCTTTCTTT.

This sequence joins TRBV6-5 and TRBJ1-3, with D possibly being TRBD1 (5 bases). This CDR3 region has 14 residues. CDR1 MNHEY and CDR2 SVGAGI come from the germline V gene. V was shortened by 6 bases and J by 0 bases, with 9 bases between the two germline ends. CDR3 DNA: TGTGCCAGCAGACCAGGGATCTCTGGAAACACCATATATTTT. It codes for CASRPGISGNTIYF.

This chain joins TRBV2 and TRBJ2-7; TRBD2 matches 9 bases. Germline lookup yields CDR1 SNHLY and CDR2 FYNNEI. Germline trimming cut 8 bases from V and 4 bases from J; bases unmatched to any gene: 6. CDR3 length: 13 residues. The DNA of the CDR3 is TGTGCCAGCTTAATTAGCGGGAGTTACGAGCAGTACTTC. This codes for CASLISGSYEQYF. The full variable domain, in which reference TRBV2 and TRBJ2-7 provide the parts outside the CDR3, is EPEVTQTPSHQVTQMGQEVILRCVPISNHLYFYWYRQILGQKVEFLVSFYNNEISEKSEIFDDQFSVERPDGSNFTLKIRSTKLEDSAMYFCASLISGSYEQYFGPGTRLTVT.

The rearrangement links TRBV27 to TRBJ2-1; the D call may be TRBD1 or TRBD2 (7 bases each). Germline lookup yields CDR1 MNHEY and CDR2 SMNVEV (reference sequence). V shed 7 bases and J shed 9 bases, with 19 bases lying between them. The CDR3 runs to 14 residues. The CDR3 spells CASNGQGGFGEQFF. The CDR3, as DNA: TGTGCCAGCAATGGGCAGGGGGGGTTTGGTGAGCAGTTCTTC.

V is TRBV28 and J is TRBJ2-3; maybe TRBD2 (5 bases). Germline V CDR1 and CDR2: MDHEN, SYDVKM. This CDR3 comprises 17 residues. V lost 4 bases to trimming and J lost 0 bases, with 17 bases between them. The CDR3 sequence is CASSSESGFPSTDTQYF. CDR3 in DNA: TGTGCCAGCAGTTCCGAAAGCGGATTCCCTAGCACAGATACGCAGTATTTT.

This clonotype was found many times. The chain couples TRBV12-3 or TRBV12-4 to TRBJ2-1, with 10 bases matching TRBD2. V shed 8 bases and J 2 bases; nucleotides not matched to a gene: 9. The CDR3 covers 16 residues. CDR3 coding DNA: TGTGCCAGCGGAAGCGGGGGGGGAAACCCCTACAATGAGCAGTTCTTC. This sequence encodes CASGSGGGNPYNEQFF.

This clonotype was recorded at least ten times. In nucleotides, the CDR3 is TGTGCCAGCTCACCCCCCTTCGGGGGCTCTGGGGCCAACGTCCTGACTTTC. Amino acids: CASSPPFGGSGANVLTF. The rearrangement uses TRBV18 and TRBJ2-6, with a weak D call TRBD2 (6 bases). The V end was cut by 3 bases, the J end by 0 bases, with 12 bases between. This CDR3 region has 17 residues. Germline V gene lookup returns CDR1 KGHSH and CDR2 LQKENI.

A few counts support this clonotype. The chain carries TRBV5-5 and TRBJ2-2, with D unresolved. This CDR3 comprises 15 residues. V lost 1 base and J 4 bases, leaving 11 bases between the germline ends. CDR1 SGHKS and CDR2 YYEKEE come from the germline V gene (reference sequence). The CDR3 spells CASSLSQHGTGELFF. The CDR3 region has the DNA TGTGCCAGCAGCTTGTCCCAGCACGGCACCGGGGAGCTGTTTTTT. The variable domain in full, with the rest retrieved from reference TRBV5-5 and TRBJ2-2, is DAGVTQSPTHLIKTRGQQVTLRCSPISGHKSVSWYQQVLGQGPQFIFQYYEKEERGRGNFPDRFSARQFPNYSSELNVNALLLGDSALYLCASSLSQHGTGELFFGEGSRLTVL.

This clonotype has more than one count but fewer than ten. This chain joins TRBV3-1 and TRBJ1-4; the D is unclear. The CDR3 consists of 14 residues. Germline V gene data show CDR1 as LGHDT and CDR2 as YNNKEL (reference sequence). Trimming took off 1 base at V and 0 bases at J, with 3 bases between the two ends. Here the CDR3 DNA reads TGTGCCAGCAGCCAAGGAGCAACTAATGAAAAACTGTTTTTT. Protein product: CASSQGATNEKLFF.

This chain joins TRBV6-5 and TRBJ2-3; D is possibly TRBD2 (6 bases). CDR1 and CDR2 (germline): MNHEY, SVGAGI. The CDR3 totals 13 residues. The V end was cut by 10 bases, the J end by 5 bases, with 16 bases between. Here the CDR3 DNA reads TGTGCCACTCGGGAGACAGCGGGAGATACGCAGTATTTT. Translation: CATRETAGDTQYF.